This T cell receptor (beta chain) was recorded in a study of tumour-infiltrating T cells in Burkitt lymphoma. Study information: Repertoire clonality predicted overall and progression-free survival.

This CDR3 spans 16 amino acids. CDR1 and CDR2 from the germline V gene are SGHTS and YDEGEE. The V end lost 4 bases, the J end lost 0 bases, and 13 bases lay between the germline ends. Measured with immunoSEQ multiplex PCR; TCRdb has only the in-frame clones, and not every one. The data show several thousand clones, with about 69% seen just once and around 37% held by the top ten. The sequenced material came from tumor tissue. The chain combines TRBV5-8 with TRBJ1-4; D might be TRBD1 (5 bases). This receptor was obtained from a human donor with diffuse large B-cell lymphoma. The CDR3 sequence is CASSPWDLATNEKLFF. CDR3 bases: TGTGCCAGCAGCCCCTGGGACCTTGCAACTAATGAAAAACTGTTTTTT.